Each of the 23 T cell receptor beta chains below was sequenced from the same sample in a study of post-analysis software for immune sequencing data (dated by TCRdb to 2014 to 2015). These receptors have no identified antigens. Receptor amplification or capture employed PCR. The instrument was an Illumina HiSeq 2500. Unique molecular identifiers were incorporated into TCR beta cDNA libraries to reduce PCR and sequencing biases. Clones were called with MiXCR by TCRdb after fastp trimmed the public reads at Q25, and only in-frame beta chains were retained. Every CDR3 protein is listed once, alongside the most common genes and DNA of its rows. This sample comprises 170,000 or so distinct CDR3 sequences, about 32% of them detected only once. 1.5% of the sample rests with the top ten. Beyond this particular receptor, the publication reports: Patients showed significantly higher frequencies than controls for several TRBV segments, among them TRBV5-6, TRBV5-1 and TRBV20-1.

The source material was blood. The receptors shown here come from a girl between 10 and 17 years old with multiple sclerosis.

This chain connects TRBV6-2 or TRBV6-3 to TRBJ2-2; D unresolved. The CDR3 has 11 amino acids. Germline lookup yields CDR1 MNHEY and CDR2 SVGEGT. The V and J ends lost 5 bases and 7 bases respectively, with 5 bases between them. The CDR3 nucleotides are TGTGCCAGCAGTAACGGCGGGGAGCTGTTTTTT. Residues: CASSNGGELFF.

The J gene is TRBJ2-7, the V gene TRBV12-3 or TRBV12-4; a weak D match, TRBD2 (6 bases). V dropped 6 bases and J dropped 7 bases, with 22 bases sitting between them. The CDR3 contains 15 residues. For the CDR3, the DNA is TGTGCCAGCAGCCAAAACCCCGGGGGAAGAAGGGAGCAGTACTTC. Its translation is CASSQNPGGRREQYF.

To note about this clonotype: At one boundary the junction diverges from the germline segment, which might be a read error. The CDR3 DNA sequence: TGCGCCAGCTCCTATCTTGCGAACACCGGGGAGCTGTTTTTT. Encoded protein: CASSYLANTGELFF. The rearrangement links TRBV12-3 or TRBV12-4 to TRBJ2-2; D call uncertain. This CDR3 has 14 amino acids.

The sample holds many counts of this clonotype. CDR3 nucleotides: TGTGCCAGCAGCCCTAGTAATTCAGAGCGGGAGGACTACAATGAGCAGTTCTTC. This codes for CASSPSNSEREDYNEQFF. V gene TRBV7-7 combines with J gene TRBJ2-1, with 9 positions matching TRBD2. Germline values: CDR1 SSHAT, CDR2 FNYEAQ (reference sequence). Trimming cost V 5 bases and J 3 bases; bases outside gene matches: 14. The CDR3 loop spans 18 amino acids.

This clonotype was detected ten times or more. The chain links TRBV12-3 or TRBV12-4 to TRBJ2-7; TRBD2 matches at 12 bases. CDR3 length: 15 amino acids. Losses at the gene ends were 2 bases for V and 3 bases for J; bases not matched to a gene: 2. The CDR3 is CASSLPGLAGYEQYF. The CDR3 coding sequence is TGTGCCAGCAGTTTACCGGGACTAGCGGGCTACGAGCAGTACTTC.

The chain couples TRBV14 to TRBJ2-7; D gene unclear. Trimming cost V 0 bases and J 8 bases, with 8 bases left between them. Germline CDR1 reads SGHDN; CDR2 reads FVKESK. The CDR3 sequence is 12 residues long. CDR3 region: CASSQDRVKQYF. CDR3 sequence (DNA): TGTGCCAGCAGCCAAGATCGGGTAAAGCAGTACTTC.

This clonotype was recorded a few times. This chain joins TRBV28 and TRBJ2-7; D possibly corresponds to TRBD2 (5 bases). With 3 bases removed from V and 0 bases from J, the gap between germline ends came to 9 bases. This CDR3 is built from 14 residues. Germline V gene data show CDR1 as MDHEN and CDR2 as SYDVKM. CDR3 nucleotides: TGTGCCAGCAGTTTCGAGGGAATCTCCTACGAGCAGTACTTC. Translated: CASSFEGISYEQYF.

This clonotype has a count of ten or more. The chain employs TRBV5-1 and TRBJ2-7; 13 bases align to TRBD2. The CDR3 loop spans 14 amino acids. With V trimmed by 1 base and J by 6 bases, 1 base remained unmatched. The V gene's germline CDR1 is SGHRS and CDR2 YFSETQ. As DNA, the CDR3 is TGCGCCAGCAGCTTGAGGACTAGCGGGAGCGAGCAGTACTTC. It is translated as CASSLRTSGSEQYF.

As concerns this clonotype: This may be a read error: a much more frequent sequence differs by one nucleotide. The J gene is TRBJ2-5, the V gene TRBV6-6; D possibly corresponds to TRBD1 (6 bases). TRBJ2-1 matches the DNA end more closely, so the J call is doubtful. Germline assignment: CDR1 MNHNY and CDR2 SVGAGI (reference sequence). This CDR3 has 12 residues. The CDR3 spells CASSSGEETQFF. For the CDR3, the DNA is TGTGCCAGCAGTTCAGGGGAAGAGACCCAGTTCTTC.

Comments on this clonotype: A much larger clone lies a single base off, so this may be a read error. The CDR3 is CSVRKGYEQYF. In DNA form, the CDR3 reads TGCAGTGTCAGAAAGGGTTACGAGCAGTACTTC. The rearrangement links TRBV20-1 to TRBJ2-5; no clear D. The J call may be in error: the DNA end matches TRBJ2-7 better. From germline, CDR1 is DFQATT and CDR2 SNEGSKA (reference sequence). This CDR3 is built from 11 residues.

In regard to this clonotype: Sequence at one end of the junction differs from germline and may be a read error. This sequence joins TRBV5-4 and TRBJ2-3; no firm D call. Germline CDR1 and CDR2: SGHNT and YYREEE (reference sequence). The CDR3 sequence is 13 residues long. The CDR3 protein is CASSLQSTDTLYF. CDR3 in DNA: TGTGCCAGCAGCTTGCAAAGCACAGATACGCTGTATTTT.

Turning to this clonotype: This sequence may be a read error, since a much larger clone differs from it by one base. The CDR3, as DNA: TGTGCCTGTCATTCAGGAGGGAGATACAATGAGCAGTTCTTC. Residues: CACHSGGRYNEQFF. The chain combines TRBV25-1 with TRBJ2-1; TRBD2 is a possible D gene (6 bases). CDR1 is MGHDK, CDR2 SYGVNS, per germline. V lost 11 bases and J lost 4, with 18 bases in between. This CDR3 is 14 amino acids long.

This rearrangement joins TRBV5-1 to TRBJ1-1; D is unclear. Looked up from germline, CDR1 is SGHRS and CDR2 is YFSETQ. The CDR3 has 12 amino acids. Deletions cut 0 bases from V and 7 bases from J, with 7 bases between. The DNA of the CDR3 is TGCGCCAGCAGCTTGGGGAGAAATGAAGCTTTCTTT. Translation gives CASSLGRNEAFF.

The V and J genes are TRBV2 and TRBJ2-6; D gene ambiguous. Trimming took 6 bases from V and 2 from J, leaving 17 bases between them. CDR3 length: 17 amino acids. Germline loops: CDR1 SNHLY, CDR2 FYNNEI. The CDR3 sequence is CASRETIYAPGANVLTF. CDR3 coding DNA: TGTGCCAGCAGGGAGACCATCTATGCACCTGGGGCCAACGTCCTGACTTTC. Combining the CDR3 with reference TRBV2 and TRBJ2-6 gives the whole variable domain EPEVTQTPSHQVTQMGQEVILRCVPISNHLYFYWYRQILGQKVEFLVSFYNNEISEKSEIFDDQFSVERPDGSNFTLKIRSTKLEDSAMYFCASRETIYAPGANVLTFGAGSRLTVL.

V gene TRBV5-1 combines with J gene TRBJ2-3, with 11 bases aligning to TRBD1. J was trimmed by 2 bases and V by 4 bases; bases with no gene match: 3. The CDR3 is 15 residues long. Germline lookup yields CDR1 SGHRS and CDR2 YFSETQ. CDR3 residues: CASSVDRGHTDTQYF. The CDR3 DNA reads TGCGCCAGCAGCGTGGACAGGGGGCACACAGATACGCAGTATTTT.

The V and J genes are TRBV9 and TRBJ2-1; 12 bases align to TRBD2. After removal of 4 bases from V and 15 bases from J, the junction contained 14 bases not matched to a gene. The V gene's germline CDR1 is SGDLS and CDR2 YYNGEE. The CDR3 extends over 15 amino acids. CDR3 nucleotides: TGTGCCAGCAGCCCCAGACTAGCGGGAGCGACCGAGGGGTTCTTC. It codes for CASSPRLAGATEGFF.

This chain joins TRBV12-3 or TRBV12-4 and TRBJ2-5; TRBD1 aligns across 8 bases. The last part of the DNA fits TRBJ2-7 better; the J call may be wrong. CDR3 length equals 14 residues. CDR3 protein: CASSEAGTGIEQYF. The CDR3 coding sequence is TGTGCCAGCAGCGAGGCCGGGACAGGCATCGAGCAGTACTTC.

The chain uses TRBV27 and TRBJ1-5; 7 bases are a match to TRBD1. The CDR3 has 14 amino acids. Germline CDR1 is MNHEY and CDR2 is SMNVEV (reference sequence). Unmatched junction bases numbered 4, after V lost 6 bases and J lost 2 bases. The CDR3 DNA reads as TGTGCCAGCAGCGGGGACAGCGGCAATCAGCCCCAGCATTTT. This encodes CASSGDSGNQPQHF.

This clonotype was seen a few times. The rearrangement joins TRBV4-2 to TRBJ2-7, with D perhaps TRBD2 (5 bases). V lost 1 base and J 3 bases, leaving 13 bases between the germline ends. Germline loops: CDR1 LGHNA, CDR2 YNFKEQ. This CDR3 contains 15 residues. In nucleotides, the CDR3 is TGTGCCAGCAGCCAAGCGGTGACGGGGTACTACGAGCAGTACTTC. As protein: CASSQAVTGYYEQYF.

The chain uses TRBV12-3 or TRBV12-4 and TRBJ1-5; 9 positions agree with TRBD1. The CDR3 has 14 residues. The V and J ends lost 4 bases and 4 bases, in that order; junction bases with no gene match: 2. This CDR3 is CASSWDRVNQPQHF. The CDR3 bases are TGTGCCAGCAGTTGGGACAGGGTTAATCAGCCCCAGCATTTT.

The sample holds a few counts of this clonotype. V is TRBV5-1 and J is TRBJ2-4; 12 bases match TRBD2. Germline CDR1 and CDR2: SGHRS and YFSETQ. The ends lost 4 bases at V and 2 bases at J; junction bases unmatched: 10. The CDR3 runs 18 residues. CDR3 bases: TGCGCCAGCAGCCCTGGGACTAGCGGGCCTCTAACCAAAAACATTCAGTACTTC. Protein: CASSPGTSGPLTKNIQYF.

This clonotype was detected many times. The CDR3 loop reads CASSPPRSYEQYF. In nucleotides, the CDR3 is TGTGCCAGCAGCCCTCCAAGGAGCTACGAGCAGTACTTC. This chain uses TRBV13 with TRBJ2-7; D is ambiguous. The germline V gene has CDR1 PRHDT and CDR2 FYEKMQ (reference sequence). The length of the CDR3 is 13 residues. The V end was cut by 5 bases, the J end by 3 bases, with 11 bases between.

A word on this clonotype: Just one base apart from a much larger clone, this may be a read error. The CDR3 loop is CAIGSGTANQPQHF. In DNA, the CDR3 is TGTGCCATCGGTTCCGGGACCGCCAATCAGCCCCAGCATTTT. This chain uses TRBV10-3 with TRBJ1-5, with D possibly TRBD1 on 5 matching bases. The CDR3 totals 14 residues. Trimming pared 8 bases from V and 3 bases from J, leaving 14 bases between. In germline, CDR1 is ENHRY, CDR2 SYGVKD.